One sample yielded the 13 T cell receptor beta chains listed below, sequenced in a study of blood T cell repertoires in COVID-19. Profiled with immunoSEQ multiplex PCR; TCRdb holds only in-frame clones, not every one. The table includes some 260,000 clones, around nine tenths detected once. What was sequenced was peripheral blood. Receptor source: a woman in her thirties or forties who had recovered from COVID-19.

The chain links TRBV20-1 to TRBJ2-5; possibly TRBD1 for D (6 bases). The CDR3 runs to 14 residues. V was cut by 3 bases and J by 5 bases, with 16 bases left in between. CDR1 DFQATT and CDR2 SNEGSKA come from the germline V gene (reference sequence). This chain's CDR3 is CSASLGARRETQYF. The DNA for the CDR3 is TGCAGTGCTAGTTTGGGGGCGAGGCGGGAGACCCAGTACTTC.

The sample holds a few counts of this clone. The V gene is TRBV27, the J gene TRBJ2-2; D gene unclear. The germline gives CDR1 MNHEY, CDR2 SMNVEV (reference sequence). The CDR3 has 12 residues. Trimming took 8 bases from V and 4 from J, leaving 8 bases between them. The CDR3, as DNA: TGTGCCAGCGGGCCCAGCACCGGGGAGCTGTTTTTT. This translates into CASGPSTGELFF.

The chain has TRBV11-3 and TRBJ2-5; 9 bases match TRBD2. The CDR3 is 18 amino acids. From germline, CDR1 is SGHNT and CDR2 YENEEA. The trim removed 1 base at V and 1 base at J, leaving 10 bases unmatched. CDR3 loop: CASSLGHIAGAVQETQYF. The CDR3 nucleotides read TGTGCCAGCAGCTTAGGACATATAGCGGGAGCGGTCCAAGAGACCCAGTACTTC.

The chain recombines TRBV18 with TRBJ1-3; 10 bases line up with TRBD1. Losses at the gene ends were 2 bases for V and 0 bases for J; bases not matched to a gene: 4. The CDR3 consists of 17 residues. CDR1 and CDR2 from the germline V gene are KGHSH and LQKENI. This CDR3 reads CASSPGTGDLSGNTIYF. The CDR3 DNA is TGTGCCAGCTCACCAGGGACAGGGGACCTCTCTGGAAACACCATATATTTT.

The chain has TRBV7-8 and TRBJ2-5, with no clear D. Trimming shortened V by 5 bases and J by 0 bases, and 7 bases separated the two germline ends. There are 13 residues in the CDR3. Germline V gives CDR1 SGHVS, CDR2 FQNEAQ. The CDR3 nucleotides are TGTGCCAGCAGCCCCGGGTACCAAGAGACCCAGTACTTC. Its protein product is CASSPGYQETQYF.

CDR3 protein: CASSLEGSSYNEQFF. CDR3 bases: TGTGCCAGCAGCCTAGAAGGGAGCTCCTACAATGAGCAGTTCTTC. This chain links TRBV6-2 or TRBV6-3 with TRBJ2-1; D may be TRBD2 (5 bases). V shed 6 bases and J shed 0 bases, with 12 bases lying between them. Germline loops: CDR1 MNHEY, CDR2 SVGEGT. The CDR3 totals 15 residues.

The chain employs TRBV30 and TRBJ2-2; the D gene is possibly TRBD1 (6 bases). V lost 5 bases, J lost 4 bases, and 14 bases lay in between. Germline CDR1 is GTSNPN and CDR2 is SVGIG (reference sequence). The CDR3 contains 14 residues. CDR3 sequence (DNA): TGTGCCTGGGGTTGGGGGCCGGGCACCGGGGAGCTGTTTTTT. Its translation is CAWGWGPGTGELFF.

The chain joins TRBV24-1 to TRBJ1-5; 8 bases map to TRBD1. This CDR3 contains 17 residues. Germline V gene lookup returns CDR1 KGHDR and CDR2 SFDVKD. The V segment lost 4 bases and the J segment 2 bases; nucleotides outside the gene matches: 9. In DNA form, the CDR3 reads TGTGCCACCAGTGACCCAAGGACAGGGTTCGGCAATCAGCCCCAGCATTTT. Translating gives CATSDPRTGFGNQPQHF.

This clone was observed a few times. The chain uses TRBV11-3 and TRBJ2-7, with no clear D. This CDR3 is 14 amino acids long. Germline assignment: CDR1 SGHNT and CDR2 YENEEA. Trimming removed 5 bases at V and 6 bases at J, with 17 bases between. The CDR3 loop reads CASSPRGNRGEQYF. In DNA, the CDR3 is TGTGCCAGCAGCCCCAGAGGCAATCGTGGCGAGCAGTACTTC.

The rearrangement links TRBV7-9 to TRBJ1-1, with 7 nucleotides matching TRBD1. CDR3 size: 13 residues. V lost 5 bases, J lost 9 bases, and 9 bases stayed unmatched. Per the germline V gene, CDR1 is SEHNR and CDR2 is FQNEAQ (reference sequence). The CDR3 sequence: CASSPRTGFKAFF. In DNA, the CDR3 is TGTGCCAGCAGCCCTCGGACAGGTTTTAAAGCTTTCTTT.

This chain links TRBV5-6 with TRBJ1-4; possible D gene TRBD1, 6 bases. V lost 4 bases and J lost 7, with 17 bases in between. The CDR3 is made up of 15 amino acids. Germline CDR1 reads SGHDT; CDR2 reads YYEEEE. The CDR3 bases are TGTGCCAGCAGCCCCTGGGCCGGACAGCGTGAAAAACTGTTTTTT. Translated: CASSPWAGQREKLFF. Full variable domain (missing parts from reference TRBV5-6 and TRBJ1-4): DAGVTQSPTHLIKTRGQQVTLRCSPKSGHDTVSWYQQALGQGPQFIFQYYEEEERQRGNFPDRFSGHQFPNYSSELNVNALLLGDSALYLCASSPWAGQREKLFFGSGTQLSVL.

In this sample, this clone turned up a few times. The CDR3: CATSEKGLGSHEQYF. The DNA of the CDR3 is TGTGCCACCAGTGAAAAGGGACTCGGAAGTCACGAGCAGTACTTC. V gene TRBV24-1 combines with J gene TRBJ2-7, with D perhaps TRBD2 (6 bases). The germline V gene has CDR1 KGHDR and CDR2 SFDVKD. CDR3 size: 15 residues. Trimming removed 4 bases at V and 5 bases at J, with 17 bases between.

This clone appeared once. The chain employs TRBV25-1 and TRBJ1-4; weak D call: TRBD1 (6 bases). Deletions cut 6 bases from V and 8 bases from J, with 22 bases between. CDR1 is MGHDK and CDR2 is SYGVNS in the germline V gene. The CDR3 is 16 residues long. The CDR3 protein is CASRPDRVPGGEKLFF. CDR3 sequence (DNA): TGTGCCAGCAGACCAGACCGGGTCCCGGGGGGCGAAAAACTGTTTTTT.